This T cell receptor (beta chain) was sequenced during a study of T cell repertoires in cytomegalovirus infection (dated by TCRdb to between 2019 and 2020). With respect to the entire study: The HLA type of each donor mattered for the analysis, because public TCR beta signatures pointed to carriage of CMV infection along with the matching HLA type.

CDR1 SGHTA and CDR2 FQGNSA were looked up in the germline V gene. The CDR3 spans 17 residues, from the cysteine through the phenylalanine. The CDR3 DNA has 51 bases and is translated from base 1. Trimming removed 2 bases from V and 4 bases from J; the gene matches leave 8 bases unexplained. The sequencing machine was an Illumina HiSeq 1500. TCRdb applied fastp at Q25 and MiXCR to the public reads, then kept only in-frame beta chains. Each record represents a unique CDR3 protein, reported with the most common genes and DNA among its rows. The sample table contains fewer than 550,000 distinct CDR3 sequences; only one count was recorded for 31% of them. The leading ten clones occupy approximately 15% of the sample. Summary of the overall study and its limitations: In both this cohort and an independent cohort of a few hundred donors, the cumulative frequency of public TCR beta family members distinguished carriers of CMV infection plus the relevant HLA type. The ex vivo response was dominated by HLA-C-restricted CMV-specific TCR beta clonotypes, and the single most frequent clonotype in two of eight donors was supplied by these HLA-C-restricted clonotypes.

This clonotype showed up many times. No antigen is known for it. No quality values exist for individual bases; no much larger clone is one base distant. The chain joins TRBV7-2 to TRBJ2-1; 10 bases in the junction line up with TRBD1. The origin of this receptor is a human donor in good health (CMV status not recorded). Some clones in this sample may be carry-over from other donors' samples. The sequencing input was PBMCs. The nucleotides are TGTGCCAGCAGCTTAACCCGACAGGGGGCGCGGTACAATGAGCAGTTCTTC. Its translation is CASSLTRQGARYNEQFF. Extended through the reference TRBV7-2 and TRBJ2-1 proteins, this CDR3 yields the full variable domain: GAGVSQSPSNKVTEKGKDVELRCDPISGHTALYWYRQSLGQGLEFLIYFQGNSAPDKSGLPSDRFSAERTGGSVSTLTIQRTQQEDSAVYLCASSLTRQGARYNEQFFGPGTRLTVL.